This TCR beta chain was sequenced for a study of control samples from healthy donors and cancer patients. TCRdb's copy holds only in-frame clones and misses some; the assay was immunoSEQ multiplex PCR. The profile shows about 180,000 clones, 90% of them singletons. The sequence was collected from a woman between 45 and 65 years old in good health. Input material: blood.

The DNA of the CDR3 is TGTGCCAGCGAAAGTCGCCGAGGAGGAGGCGGGGGCAATTCACCCCTCCACTTT. Its translation: CASESRRGGGGGNSPLHF. V gene TRBV28 combines with J gene TRBJ1-6, with a possible D match to TRBD1 (6 bases). This CDR3 contains 18 residues. Trimming pared 8 bases from V and 7 bases from J, leaving 27 bases between. The germline gives CDR1 MDHEN, CDR2 SYDVKM.